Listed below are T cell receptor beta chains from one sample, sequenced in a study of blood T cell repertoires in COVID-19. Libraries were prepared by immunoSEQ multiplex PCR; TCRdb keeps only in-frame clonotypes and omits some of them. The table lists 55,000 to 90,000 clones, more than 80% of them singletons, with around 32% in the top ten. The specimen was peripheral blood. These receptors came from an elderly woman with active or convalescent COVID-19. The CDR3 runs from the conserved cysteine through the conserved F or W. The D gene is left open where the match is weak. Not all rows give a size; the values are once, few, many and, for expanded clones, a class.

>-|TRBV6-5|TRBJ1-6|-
TGTGCCAGTGACCGGGACATTCATAATTCACCCCTCCACTTT
CASDRDIHNSPLHF
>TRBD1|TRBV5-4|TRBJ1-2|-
TGTGCCAGCAGCTTGGAGTTTATACAGGGGAACTATGGCTACACCTTC
CASSLEFIQGNYGYTF
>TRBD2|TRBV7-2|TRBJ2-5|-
TGTGCCAGCAGCCCGGTTAGGAGCGGGGGGAAAGAGACCCAGTACTTC
CASSPVRSGGKETQYF
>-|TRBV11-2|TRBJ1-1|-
TGTGCCAGCAGCCCTGGCGGAACAACTAACACTGAAGCTTTCTTT
CASSPGGTTNTEAFF
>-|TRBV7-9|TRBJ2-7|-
TGTGCCAGCAGCTTAGCGCAAATTAGCGGACCCTCCTACGAGCAGTACTTC
CASSLAQISGPSYEQYF
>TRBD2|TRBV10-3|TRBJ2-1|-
TGTGCCATCACAGATAAACTAGCGTTTGGCAATGAGCAGTTCTTC
CAITDKLAFGNEQFF
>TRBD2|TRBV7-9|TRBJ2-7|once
TGTGCCAGCAGCTTAGTACTAGCGGGGGAGCAGTACTTC
CASSLVLAGEQYF
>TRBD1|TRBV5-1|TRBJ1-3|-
TGCGCCAGCAGCTTGGTGCAGGGGGTCTCTGGAAACACCATATATTTT
CASSLVQGVSGNTIYF
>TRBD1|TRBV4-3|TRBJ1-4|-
TGCGCCAGCAGCCAGGGCCCGCTAATCGAGGGGGCAGGAGAAAAACTGTTTTTT
CASSQGPLIEGAGEKLFF
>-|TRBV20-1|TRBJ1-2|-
TGCAGTGCTAGGATTAGTATTGGCTACACCTTC
CSARISIGYTF
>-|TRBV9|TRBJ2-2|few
TGTGCCAGCAGCGCAGCGCCCACCGCGAACACCGGGGAGCTGTTTTTT
CASSAAPTANTGELFF
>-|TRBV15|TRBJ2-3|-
TGTGCCACCAGCAGAGTGCCAGGGACAGATACGCAGTATTTT
CATSRVPGTDTQYF
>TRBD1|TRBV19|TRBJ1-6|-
TGTGCCAGTCAGGACAGGGGGTTGAATTCACCCCTCCACTTT
CASQDRGLNSPLHF
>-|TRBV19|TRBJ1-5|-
TGTGCCAGTAGGGGGGCAGGGTTCAATCAGCCCCAGCATTTT
CASRGAGFNQPQHF
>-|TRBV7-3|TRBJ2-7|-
TGTGCCAGCAGCTTAAACGGGCAGGCGGGCTACGAGCAGTACTTC
CASSLNGQAGYEQYF
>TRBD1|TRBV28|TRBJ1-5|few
TGTGCCAGCACACAGGGGGCGCCGATTCAGCCCCAGCATTTT
CASTQGAPIQPQHF
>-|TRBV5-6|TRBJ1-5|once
TGTGCCAGCAGCTTATACCAGGGAAGCAATCAGCCCCAGCATTTT
CASSLYQGSNQPQHF
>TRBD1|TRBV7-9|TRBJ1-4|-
TGTGCCAGCAGCGGAACAGGGGGCACTGAAAAACTGTTTTTT
CASSGTGGTEKLFF
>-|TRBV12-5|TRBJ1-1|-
TGTGCTAGTGGTTTGTCCAGACACCCGGTGAACACTGAAGCTTTCTTT
CASGLSRHPVNTEAFF
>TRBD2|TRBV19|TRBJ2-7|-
TGTGCCAGTAGCCCCAGCGGGGCCTACGAGCAGTACTTC
CASSPSGAYEQYF
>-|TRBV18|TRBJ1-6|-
TGTGCCAGCTCGTCCGCAGGAGGGACGTTCCACTTT
CASSSAGGTFHF
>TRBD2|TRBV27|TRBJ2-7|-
TGTGCCAGCAGTTCTTTCACTAAGCGGGGGGCCGGGAGCTACGAGCAGTACTTC
CASSSFTKRGAGSYEQYF
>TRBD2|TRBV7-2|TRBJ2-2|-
TGTGCCAGCCGGTGGACTAGCGGGGTGAACACCGGGGAGCTGTTTTTT
CASRWTSGVNTGELFF
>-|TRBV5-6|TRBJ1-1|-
TGTGCCAGCAGCCCCCTCCTCCAGGGTCACACTGAAGCTTTCTTT
CASSPLLQGHTEAFF
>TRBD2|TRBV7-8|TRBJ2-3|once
TGTGCTAGCGCGGTTGAAATAGCGGGAGGGACCTCAGATACGCAGTATTTT
CASAVEIAGGTSDTQYF
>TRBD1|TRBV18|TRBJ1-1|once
TGTGCCAGCTCATCGGACAGGGTCACTGAAGCTTTCTTT
CASSSDRVTEAFF
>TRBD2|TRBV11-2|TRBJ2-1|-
TGTGCCAGCAGCTTAGGTTATTTAGCGGGGGGGCTGAGTGAGCAGTTCTTC
CASSLGYLAGGLSEQFF
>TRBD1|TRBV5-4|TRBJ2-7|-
TGTGCCAGCAGCTACGGGACAGGGGGTGTCTACGAGCAGTACTTC
CASSYGTGGVYEQYF
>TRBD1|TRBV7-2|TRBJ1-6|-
TGTGCCAGCAGCCGCTTTGGGACAGAGAATAATTCACCCCTCCACTTT
CASSRFGTENNSPLHF
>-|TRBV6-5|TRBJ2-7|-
TGTGCCAGCGGGAGCTCCTACGAGCAGTACTTC
CASGSSYEQYF